This TCR beta chain was captured by sequencing in a study of shared clonotypes between healthy human individuals. Study background: Three plates were used per donor for CD4 naive, three for CD4 memory, two for CD8 naive and one for CD8 memory. The study's findings and limits: Relative to memory subsets, naive subsets generally showed larger estimated richness. Of the naive CD4 clonotypes, around 5.2% were shared across several donors.

In the CD4+ fraction, cells were divided into CD45RA+ naive and CD45RA-negative memory subsets. Germline V gives CDR1 PRHDT, CDR2 FYEKMQ (reference sequence). Trimming took 4 bases from V and 4 from J, leaving 14 bases between them. The CDR3 is 14 amino acids. This clone was recorded only once. Its antigen is not known. Assay used: immunoSEQ multiplex PCR; TCRdb lists only in-frame clones, some missing. The sample includes about 2.4 million clones, 80% to 95% seen only once; the top ten take roughly 0.36%. Sequencing used naive CD4+ T cells from PBMCs. The subset: CD45RA+ positively selected. The rearrangement uses TRBV13 and TRBJ2-7; D is perhaps TRBD2 (6 bases). The source is a man aged 18 to 35 in good health. Some clones in this sample may be carry-over from other donors' samples. CDR3 residues: CASSSPPSEYEQYF. The CDR3 DNA follows: TGTGCCAGCAGCTCCCCTCCTAGCGAGTACGAGCAGTACTTC.